The clone carrying this TCR beta chain has a handful of counts. Its antigen is still unknown. The sequenced fragment ends 1 residue before the CDR3 boundary, so the rest is inferred from the germline J gene. The data were produced by immunoSEQ multiplex PCR, yet TCRdb's version contains in-frame clones alone and is incomplete. This table has just over 35,000 clones, roughly 38% appearing once. Per germline, CDR1 ENHRY and CDR2 SYGVKD. The CDR3 totals 15 residues. V lost 2 bases and J lost 5; bases outside the gene matches: 5. It was locally advanced or metastatic urothelial carcinoma that patients had. The entry originates in a study of PD-L1 blockade in urothelial cancer. Study as a whole: In tumor samples, T cells numbered a median of approximately 1,400. General study points: Each patient contributed one FFPE tumor sample, not taken right before treatment.

The rearrangement links TRBV10-3 to TRBJ2-1; 8 nucleotides agree with TRBD1. The receptor comes from a man in his 60s with urothelial cancer. This sample comprised tumor tissue, obtained before atezolizumab (anti-PD-L1) treatment. The part of the CDR3 DNA that was read is TGTGCCATCAGTGAGGTAAACAGGGGGGACAATGAGCAGTTC. Translating it yields CAISEVNRGDNEQF. The whole CDR3 protein reads CAISEVNRGDNEQFF.